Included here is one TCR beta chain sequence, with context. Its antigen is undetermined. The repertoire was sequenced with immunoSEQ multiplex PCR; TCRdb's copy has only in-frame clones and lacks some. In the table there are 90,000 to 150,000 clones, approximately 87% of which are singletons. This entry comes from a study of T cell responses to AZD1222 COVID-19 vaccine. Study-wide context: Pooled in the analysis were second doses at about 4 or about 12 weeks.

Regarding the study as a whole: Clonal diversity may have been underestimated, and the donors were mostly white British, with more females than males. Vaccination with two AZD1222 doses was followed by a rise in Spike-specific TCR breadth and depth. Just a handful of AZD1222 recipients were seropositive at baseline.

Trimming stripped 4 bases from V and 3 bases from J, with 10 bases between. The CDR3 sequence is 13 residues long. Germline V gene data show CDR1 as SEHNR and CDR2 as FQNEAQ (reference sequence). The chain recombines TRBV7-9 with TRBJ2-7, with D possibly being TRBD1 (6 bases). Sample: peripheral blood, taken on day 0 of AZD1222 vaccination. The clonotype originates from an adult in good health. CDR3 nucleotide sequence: TGTGCCAGCAGCTCGGACAGCCTCTACGAGCAGTACTTC. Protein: CASSSDSLYEQYF.